One and the same sample provided the 3 T cell receptor beta chains below, sequenced in a study of cytomegalovirus exposure and HLA in healthy donors. Generated by immunoSEQ multiplex PCR, the TCRdb table keeps only in-frame clones and is missing some. Of about 150,000 clones in the sample, around nine tenths were seen once. Sequencing was done on a sample of PBMCs. The receptors shown here come from a man aged 18-30 years in good health and CMV-seropositive.

This chain links TRBV7-2 with TRBJ2-1, with 8 bases fitting TRBD1. CDR1 SGHTA and CDR2 FQGNSA come from the germline V gene. The CDR3 runs 13 residues. With 5 bases clipped from V and 6 bases from J, the junction kept 3 bases outside the gene matches. The DNA of the CDR3 is TGTGCCAGCAGCGTTACAGGGGGCAATGAGCAGTTCTTC. Translating it yields CASSVTGGNEQFF.

The CDR3 region is CASSLGGGTYEQYF. The CDR3 region has the DNA TGTGCCAGCAGCCTAGGGGGGGGGACATACGAGCAGTACTTC. V is TRBV28 and J is TRBJ2-7, with D possibly being TRBD2 (7 bases). The germline CDR1 and CDR2 sequences are MDHEN and SYDVKM. The V gene lost 6 bases and the J gene lost 4 bases, with 16 bases spanning the gap. This CDR3 region has 14 residues.

This CDR3 is CAWSGGGSGADTQYF. Here the CDR3 DNA reads TGTGCCTGGAGTGGGGGGGGATCGGGCGCAGATACGCAGTATTTT. This chain uses TRBV30 with TRBJ2-3; 7 positions agree with TRBD2. This CDR3 has 15 amino acids. V lost 1 base, J lost 4 bases, and 8 bases stayed unmatched. Germline assignment: CDR1 GTSNPN and CDR2 SVGIG (reference sequence).